Below, 12 T cell receptor beta chains from the same sample are listed, as sequenced in a study of T cell clonotyping in hematopoietic cell transplantation. Here immunoSEQ multiplex PCR was the method, and the copy in TCRdb shows in-frame clones only, minus some. The sample lists about 6,800 clones, over 95% seen once, with just under 0.65% in the top ten. The input for sequencing was PBMCs, taken 30 days after allogeneic stem cell transplant. The source is a male patient aged 60-69 years who had an allogeneic stem cell transplant from a related donor, so the T cells may come from the graft donor. Some clones in this sample may be carry-over from other donors' samples.

The rearrangement uses TRBV6-1 and TRBJ1-2; perhaps TRBD1 as D (5 bases). This CDR3 spans 13 amino acids. V shed 5 bases and J shed 3 bases, with 10 bases lying between them. Looked up from germline, CDR1 is MNHNS and CDR2 is SASEGT. The CDR3 sequence is CASSPLGHYGYTF. The DNA for the CDR3 is TGTGCCAGCAGTCCCTTGGGACACTATGGCTACACCTTC.

The chain joins TRBV19 to TRBJ1-2; TRBD1 matches 8 bases. With 5 bases clipped from V and 4 bases from J, the junction kept 6 bases outside the gene matches. Germline V gene lookup returns CDR1 LNHDA and CDR2 SQIVND (reference sequence). The CDR3 runs to 14 residues. The CDR3 sequence is CASSQQGVSYGYTF. CDR3 bases: TGTGCCAGTAGTCAACAGGGGGTGAGCTATGGCTACACCTTC.

V usage is TRBV28 and J usage is TRBJ2-5; TRBD2 aligns across 7 bases. The CDR3 has 13 residues. Germline lookup yields CDR1 MDHEN and CDR2 SYDVKM. Losses at the gene ends were 10 bases for V and 1 base for J; bases not matched to a gene: 6. CDR3: CATIRLAQETQYF. The CDR3 coding sequence is TGTGCCACCATACGACTAGCCCAAGAGACCCAGTACTTC.

CDR3 protein: CASSLSSGTYEQYF. CDR3 nucleotide sequence: TGTGCCAGCAGCTTGTCTAGCGGGACTTACGAGCAGTACTTC. V and J are TRBV5-4 and TRBJ2-7; 9 bases fit TRBD2. The ends lost 1 base at V and 4 bases at J; junction bases unmatched: 3. CDR1 is SGHNT and CDR2 is YYREEE in the germline V gene (reference sequence). The CDR3 runs to 14 residues.

The chain recombines TRBV7-6 with TRBJ2-1; D may correspond to TRBD1 or TRBD2 (5 bases each). The germline V gene encodes CDR1 SGHVS and CDR2 FNYEAQ. The CDR3 runs 15 residues. Trimming took off 3 bases at V and 7 bases at J, with 16 bases between the two ends. CDR3 DNA sequence: TGTGCCAGCAGCTTCGGTCAGGGAGTGGTTAATGAGCAGTTCTTC. Its protein is CASSFGQGVVNEQFF.

This sequence joins TRBV13 and TRBJ1-1, with TRBD1 identical over 7 bases. The CDR3 runs 14 residues. V lost 4 bases and J lost 4; bases outside the gene matches: 6. Germline CDR1 and CDR2: PRHDT and FYEKMQ (reference sequence). This CDR3 is CASSWGQGGTEAFF. The CDR3 nucleotides read TGTGCCAGCAGCTGGGGGCAGGGGGGCACTGAAGCTTTCTTT.

The chain uses TRBV19 and TRBJ1-2; the match to TRBD1 covers 7 bases. Germline CDR1 is LNHDA and CDR2 is SQIVND (reference sequence). V was clipped by 3 bases and J by 3 bases; unmatched bases: 10. This CDR3 spans 16 amino acids. The CDR3 sequence: CASSIGTAFTYYGYTF. In DNA form, the CDR3 reads TGTGCCAGTAGTATCGGGACAGCCTTTACTTACTATGGCTACACCTTC.

CDR3 sequence (DNA): TGTGCCAGCAGCTGGCGGACAGCATATAATTCACCCCTCCACTTT. Translating gives CASSWRTAYNSPLHF. This rearrangement joins TRBV5-6 to TRBJ1-6; TRBD1 might be the D (6 bases). V lost 3 bases and J lost 4, with 11 bases in between. This CDR3 has 15 residues. CDR1 is SGHDT, CDR2 YYEEEE, per germline.

This rearrangement joins TRBV7-7 to TRBJ2-7, with a weak D call TRBD2 (6 bases). Germline-derived CDR1 and CDR2 are SSHAT and FNYEAQ (reference sequence). V was clipped by 1 base and J by 2 bases, with 12 bases between them. This CDR3 contains 15 residues. CDR3 amino acids: CASSLEASEAYEQYF. Here the CDR3 DNA reads TGTGCCAGCAGCTTAGAGGCTAGCGAGGCCTACGAGCAGTACTTC.

The J gene is TRBJ1-1, the V gene TRBV12-5, with 8 bases aligning to TRBD1. CDR1 and CDR2 (germline): LGHNT, FRNRAP. This CDR3 is built from 15 residues. V lost 3 bases and J lost 4; bases outside the gene matches: 7. CDR3 amino acids: CASGLSGGTGTEAFF. As DNA, the CDR3 is TGTGCTAGTGGTTTATCAGGGGGCACTGGCACTGAAGCTTTCTTT.

The rearrangement uses TRBV6-5 and TRBJ1-4; D gene unclear. The CDR3 has 13 residues. Germline V gene data show CDR1 as MNHEY and CDR2 as SVGAGI. V lost 5 bases to trimming and J lost 5 bases, with 9 bases between them. The DNA of the CDR3 is TGTGCCAGCAGTCCCATAGGGAATGAAAAACTGTTTTTT. Its translation: CASSPIGNEKLFF.

The chain joins TRBV6-5 to TRBJ1-6; D possibly corresponds to TRBD1 (5 bases). This CDR3 is built from 16 residues. Germline CDR1 and CDR2: MNHEY and SVGAGI. V dropped 2 bases and J dropped 11 bases, with 19 bases sitting between them. The CDR3 DNA reads TGTGCCAGCAGTTACACTTTGGTCCAGGGAGATCCACCCCTCCACTTT. As protein: CASSYTLVQGDPPLHF.